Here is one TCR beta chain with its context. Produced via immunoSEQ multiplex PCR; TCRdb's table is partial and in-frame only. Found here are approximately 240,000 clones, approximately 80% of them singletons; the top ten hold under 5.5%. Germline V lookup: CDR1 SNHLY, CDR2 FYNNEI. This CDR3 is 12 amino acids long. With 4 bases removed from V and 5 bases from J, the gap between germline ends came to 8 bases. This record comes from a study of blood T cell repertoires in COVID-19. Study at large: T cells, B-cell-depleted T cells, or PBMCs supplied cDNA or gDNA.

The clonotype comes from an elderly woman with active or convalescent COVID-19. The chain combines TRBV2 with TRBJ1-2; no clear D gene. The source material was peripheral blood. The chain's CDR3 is CASSGARYGYTF. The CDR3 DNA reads TGTGCCAGCAGTGGGGCAAGATATGGCTACACCTTC.